Each of the 20 T cell receptor beta chains below was sequenced from the same sample in a study of T cell repertoires in cytomegalovirus infection. No cognate antigen is known for these TCRs. One entry per CDR3 protein results from TCRdb running MiXCR on the reads. The table includes tens of thousands of distinct CDR3 sequences, approximately 22% detected once. The sequencing used CD8+ T cells from cultured PBMCs, collected from culture after CMV antigen stimulation. The source of these receptors is a human donor in good health (CMV status not recorded). Some clones in this sample may be carry-over from other donors' samples.

The chain recombines TRBV6-1 with TRBJ1-2, with 9 bases identical to TRBD1. The CDR3 covers 17 residues. The V segment lost 6 bases and the J segment 0 bases; nucleotides outside the gene matches: 11. Germline CDR1 is MNHNS and CDR2 is SASEGT. DNA of the CDR3: TGTGCCAGCAGAGATAGGGACAGGGTGATCACTAACTATGGCTACACCTTC. Protein sequence: CASRDRDRVITNYGYTF.

The rearrangement links TRBV24-1 to TRBJ2-3; unclear D gene. The germline V gene encodes CDR1 KGHDR and CDR2 SFDVKD. Trimming removed 9 bases from V and 3 bases from J, with 6 bases in between. There are 11 residues in the CDR3. CDR3 sequence: CATGVTDTQYF. CDR3 sequence (DNA): TGTGCCACCGGGGTGACAGATACGCAGTATTTT.

The V gene is TRBV4-1, the J gene TRBJ1-4, with 12 bases aligning to TRBD1. There are 15 residues in the CDR3. The ends lost 3 bases at V and 7 bases at J; junction bases unmatched: 3. The germline gives CDR1 MGHRA, CDR2 YSYEKL. CDR3 residues: CASSHGTGGVEKLFF. The DNA for the CDR3 is TGCGCCAGCAGCCATGGGACAGGGGGCGTTGAAAAACTGTTTTTT.

The CDR3 is CASSYTGQVSNQPQHF. The DNA for the CDR3 is TGTGCCAGCAGTTACACCGGACAGGTTAGCAATCAGCCCCAGCATTTT. V gene TRBV7-9 combines with J gene TRBJ1-5, with 7 bases fitting TRBD1. This CDR3 is built from 16 residues. The V gene's germline CDR1 is SEHNR and CDR2 FQNEAQ (reference sequence). The V gene end was trimmed by 6 bases and the J gene end by 0 bases; junction bases not matched to a gene: 8.

This clonotype was recorded a few times. This chain uses TRBV12-3 or TRBV12-4 with TRBJ1-2; TRBD1 matches at 7 bases. The CDR3 extends over 14 amino acids. The ends lost 6 bases at V and 2 bases at J; junction bases unmatched: 6. CDR3 DNA sequence: TGTGCCAGCAGACGACAGGGTGTCAACTATGGCTACACCTTC. Translated, it gives CASRRQGVNYGYTF.

This sequence joins TRBV14 and TRBJ2-7, with 8 bases lining up with TRBD1. J lost 6 bases, V lost 1 base, and 2 bases had no gene match. The CDR3 has 13 residues. Germline V CDR1 and CDR2: SGHDN, FVKESK. The CDR3 nucleotides are TGTGCCAGCAGCCAAGCCGACAGGGGCGAGCAGTACTTC. Its translation is CASSQADRGEQYF. Complete variable domain (other parts from reference TRBV14 and TRBJ2-7): EAGVTQFPSHSVIEKGQTVTLRCDPISGHDNLYWYRRVMGKEIKFLLHFVKESKQDESGMPNNRFLAERTGGTYSTLKVQPAELEDSGVYFCASSQADRGEQYFGPGTRLTVT.

This clonotype was detected only a few times. This chain uses TRBV20-1 with TRBJ2-5; 7 positions match TRBD1. Per the germline V gene, CDR1 is DFQATT and CDR2 is SNEGSKA (reference sequence). This CDR3 contains 15 residues. The V segment lost 3 bases and the J segment 5 bases; nucleotides outside the gene matches: 12. The CDR3 is CSARGDSPEEETQYF. The CDR3 DNA is TGCAGTGCTAGGGGGGACAGTCCGGAGGAGGAGACCCAGTACTTC.

This clonotype was observed a few times. The rearrangement joins TRBV6-2 or TRBV6-3 to TRBJ1-5; 7 bases are a match to TRBD1. After removal of 6 bases from V and 4 bases from J, the junction contained 12 bases not matched to a gene. There are 16 residues in the CDR3. Germline-derived CDR1 and CDR2 are MNHEY and SVGEGT. The CDR3 DNA follows: TGTGCCAGCAGCCCCTGGACAGGCGTTTTTAATCAGCCCCAGCATTTT. Translation: CASSPWTGVFNQPQHF.

Ten or more counts support this clonotype. V gene TRBV6-1 combines with J gene TRBJ2-7; D may be TRBD2 (6 bases). CDR1 is MNHNS, CDR2 SASEGT, per germline. The CDR3 loop spans 16 amino acids. V lost 6 bases and J lost 0, with 18 bases in between. The CDR3 here is CASRTSHGGDSYEQYF. The CDR3 bases are TGTGCCAGCAGGACAAGTCACGGGGGAGACTCCTACGAGCAGTACTTC.

The chain links TRBV19 to TRBJ1-2; D is uncertain. Looked up from germline, CDR1 is LNHDA and CDR2 is SQIVND (reference sequence). Between the trimmed V and J ends, which lost 8 bases and 8 bases, there was a span of 18 bases. CDR3 length: 13 amino acids. This CDR3 reads CASGSAAPNGYTF. CDR3 bases: TGTGCCAGTGGCTCGGCAGCCCCTAACGGCTACACCTTC.

This clonotype was counted at least ten times. The chain employs TRBV12-3 or TRBV12-4 and TRBJ1-1; D not resolved. The CDR3 runs 11 residues. V lost 10 bases and J lost 4, with 10 bases in between. The CDR3 region is CATQLGTEAFF. The CDR3 DNA is TGTGCCACTCAACTGGGCACTGAAGCTTTCTTT.

This chain links TRBV2 with TRBJ2-1; D is possibly TRBD1 (5 bases). Germline assignment: CDR1 SNHLY and CDR2 FYNNEI. The CDR3 runs to 13 residues. Trimming took 1 base from V and 12 from J, leaving 13 bases between them. The CDR3 spells CASSEESFQGQFF. As DNA, the CDR3 is TGTGCCAGCAGTGAAGAAAGCTTCCAGGGGCAGTTCTTC. Together with reference TRBV2 and TRBJ2-1, the CDR3 gives the full variable domain: EPEVTQTPSHQVTQMGQEVILRCVPISNHLYFYWYRQILGQKVEFLVSFYNNEISEKSEIFDDQFSVERPDGSNFTLKIRSTKLEDSAMYFCASSEESFQGQFFGPGTRLTVL.

The rearrangement joins TRBV9 to TRBJ2-1, with TRBD2 as a possible D gene (6 bases). This CDR3 is 13 amino acids long. CDR1 is SGDLS, CDR2 YYNGEE, per germline. V was shortened by 3 bases and J by 10 bases, with 14 bases between the two germline ends. CDR3 sequence reads: CASSERTTQEQFF. In nucleotides, the CDR3 is TGTGCCAGCAGCGAGCGGACTACCCAAGAGCAGTTCTTC. The whole variable domain, filled in from reference TRBV9 and TRBJ2-1, reads DSGVTQTPKHLITATGQRVTLRCSPRSGDLSVYWYQQSLDQGLQFLIQYYNGEERAKGNILERFSAQQFPDLHSELNLSSLELGDSALYFCASSERTTQEQFFGPGTRLTVL.

The sample holds a few counts of this clonotype. The chain uses TRBV12-3 or TRBV12-4 and TRBJ2-5; TRBD1 matches at 7 bases. The CDR3 totals 15 residues. With V trimmed by 6 bases and J by 2 bases, 9 bases remained unmatched. For the CDR3, the DNA is TGTGCCAGCAGCTCGACAGGGAACGTACAAGAGACCCAGTACTTC. Protein: CASSSTGNVQETQYF.

This clonotype appeared a few times. V and J are TRBV7-2 and TRBJ2-2; 10 nucleotides match TRBD2. Germline V gene sequence: CDR1 SGHTA, CDR2 FQGNSA. The CDR3 is made up of 20 amino acids. V lost 4 bases, J lost 3 bases, and 17 bases stayed unmatched. CDR3 loop: CASSSHRIYIAGGDTGELFF. CDR3 sequence (DNA): TGTGCCAGCAGCTCACACCGCATCTATATAGCGGGGGGAGACACCGGGGAGCTGTTTTTT.

J is TRBJ2-7 and V is TRBV7-9, with D hard to call. Germline-derived CDR1 and CDR2 are SEHNR and FQNEAQ (reference sequence). The CDR3 totals 16 residues. The germline V and J ends were trimmed by 1 base and 0 bases, with 13 bases remaining between them. The DNA for the CDR3 is TGTGCCAGCAGCTTAGTGGACGTCACTGGCTCCTACGAGCAGTACTTC. It is translated as CASSLVDVTGSYEQYF.

This clonotype was detected once. V is TRBV28 and J is TRBJ2-5; 7 bases are a match to TRBD2. The V and J ends lost 6 bases and 5 bases, in that order; junction bases with no gene match: 12. Germline assignment: CDR1 MDHEN and CDR2 SYDVKM. This CDR3 has 15 amino acids. The CDR3 DNA follows: TGTGCCAGCAGATCGGGCCAGGCGGGAGTCGAGACCCAGTACTTC. It translates to CASRSGQAGVETQYF.

In its sample, this clonotype was seen a few times. This chain joins TRBV6-5 and TRBJ2-3, with 10 nucleotides matching TRBD1. Germline CDR1 MNHEY, CDR2 SVGAGI. V trimming: 2 bases; J trimming: 4 bases; junction bases outside the gene matches: 9. This CDR3 region has 17 residues. The CDR3 loop reads CASSYDPGTGEADTQYF. For the CDR3, the DNA is TGTGCCAGCAGTTACGACCCCGGGACAGGGGAGGCAGATACGCAGTATTTT.

This clonotype was seen more than once but under ten times. This sequence joins TRBV2 and TRBJ1-1, with a tentative D call TRBD1 (5 bases). The V and J ends lost 3 bases and 4 bases respectively, with 15 bases between them. CDR1 is SNHLY, CDR2 FYNNEI, per germline. This CDR3 spans 15 amino acids. The CDR3 region is CASSDPRGVGTEAFF. As DNA, the CDR3 is TGTGCCAGCAGTGACCCACGAGGGGTGGGCACTGAAGCTTTCTTT.

The CDR3: CASSFWGATNNEQFF. The DNA of the CDR3 is TGTGCCAGCAGTTTTTGGGGGGCCACGAACAATGAGCAGTTCTTC. The genes are TRBV6-2 or TRBV6-3 and TRBJ2-1; D assignment may be TRBD1 or TRBD2 (6 bases each). Germline CDR1 and CDR2: MNHEY and SVGEGT. The V gene lost 4 bases and the J gene lost 5 bases, with 15 bases spanning the gap. This CDR3 region has 15 residues.